This T cell receptor (beta chain) was sequenced during a study of identical twins. After template switching added a universal primer site, the resulting cDNA carried unique molecular identifiers. Using its own MiXCR run on the 5' RACE reads, TCRdb lists one record per CDR3 protein. Here the sample spans roughly 750,000 distinct CDR3 sequences, about 20% being singletons. Whole-study results and caveats: The same donors were not followed; conclusions instead depended on cross-sectional statistical analysis.

On this clonotype: Its antigen is not identified.

CDR3 length: 12 residues. V was shortened by 10 bases and J by 5 bases, with 14 bases between the two germline ends. The data were also submitted as part of a second study, on T cells expressing NK-cell markers. That study reports: There were a few donors in whom these clonotypes also led the CD3+CD56-NKG2C+ fraction. The study did not resolve the HCMV specificity of expanded NKG2C+ T cell clones.

The source material was PBMCs. The clonotype comes from a woman between 18 and 29 years old in good health. The gene calls are TRBV12-3 or TRBV12-4 and TRBJ1-2; D is unresolved. The CDR3 sequence is CAIRPGSYGYTF. DNA for the CDR3: TGTGCCATCCGGCCGGGATCGTATGGCTACACCTTC.